The sequence of this T cell receptor (beta chain) was determined in a study of immune evolution from preneoplasia to lung adenocarcinoma. General study points: Later-stage lesions seemingly showed higher T cell density and diversity than normal lung.

Clones were sequenced by immunoSEQ multiplex PCR, and TCRdb holds only the in-frame ones, with some missing. The table has 6,000 to 6,500 clones, approximately 72% seen once. In regard to this clone: Its antigen is not identified.

The CDR3 covers 14 residues. From germline, CDR1 is SGHRS and CDR2 YFSETQ. After removal of 4 bases from V and 4 bases from J, the junction contained 3 bases not matched to a gene. Between the mid-2010s and the late 2010s, patients underwent resection in Japan or China. H&E slides confirmed each diagnosis, reviewed by two pathologists independently. The rearrangement links TRBV5-1 to TRBJ2-5; TRBD1 agrees at 11 bases. This receptor was obtained from a donor at least 70 years old with lung adenocarcinoma. The sequenced sample was FFPE adjacent normal lung tissue. CDR3 protein: CASSKGQGGETQYF. The DNA of the CDR3 is TGCGCCAGCAGCAAGGGACAGGGGGGAGAGACCCAGTACTTC.